The clone carrying this TCR beta chain was observed at least ten times. The entry originates in a study of HIV-infected patients and healthy controls. CDR1 is LNHDA, CDR2 SQIVND, per germline (reference sequence). The length of the CDR3 is 12 residues. V shed 5 bases and J shed 5 bases, with 9 bases lying between them. TCRdb re-called the 5' RACE reads through MiXCR, storing one row per CDR3 protein. The data contain roughly 68,000 distinct CDR3 sequences, 15% to 20% of them singletons. Sequences were obtained from CD4+ T cells from blood. The source of this sequence is a human donor in good health. V gene TRBV19 combines with J gene TRBJ1-1; no firm D call. CDR3: CASSALMTEAFF. The CDR3, as DNA: TGTGCCAGTAGTGCACTCATGACTGAAGCTTTCTTT.